These 29 T cell receptor beta chains originate from one sample sequenced in a study of blood T cell repertoires in COVID-19. Generated by immunoSEQ multiplex PCR, the TCRdb table keeps only in-frame clones and is missing some. The data contain about 120,000 clones, roughly 80% of them seen just once; the ten biggest clones take up around 5.5%. The sequencing input was peripheral blood. The receptor set was obtained from a man aged 55 to 70 with acute or convalescent COVID-19.

This clone occurred once. The CDR3 DNA is TGTGCCAGCAGTTATAAAGGGGTGGCTGGGGCCAACGTCCTGACTTTC. It is translated as CASSYKGVAGANVLTF. This rearrangement joins TRBV27 to TRBJ2-6; D may be TRBD1 (5 bases). V dropped 4 bases and J dropped 2 bases, with 12 bases sitting between them. This CDR3 is built from 16 residues. Per the germline V gene, CDR1 is MNHEY and CDR2 is SMNVEV (reference sequence).

This clone was seen once. The chain employs TRBV3-1 (or the pseudogene TRBV3-2) and TRBJ2-1, with 8 bases lining up with TRBD1. J gave up 9 bases and V 2 bases, and 9 bases lay outside the gene matches. The CDR3 length is 15 residues. CDR1 LGHDT and CDR2 YNNKEL come from the germline V gene (reference sequence). The DNA of the CDR3 is TGTGCCAGCAGCCAATGGGGCCAGGGGGCCGGTGAGCAGTTCTTC. This encodes CASSQWGQGAGEQFF.

The chain is built from TRBV12-5 and TRBJ2-1; D is perhaps TRBD1 (5 bases). CDR3 length: 13 amino acids. From germline, CDR1 is LGHNT and CDR2 FRNRAP. Trimming cost V 4 bases and J 9 bases, with 13 bases left between them. CDR3 coding DNA: TGTGCTAGTGGTTGGCAGGGTCTGGCTGAGCAGTTCTTC. Its translation is CASGWQGLAEQFF.

The chain is built from TRBV5-8 and TRBJ1-1; tentative D call: TRBD1 (6 bases). This CDR3 region has 16 residues. The germline V gene encodes CDR1 SGHTS and CDR2 YDEGEE. V lost 0 bases to trimming and J lost 4 bases, with 16 bases between them. The CDR3 DNA sequence: TGTGCCAGCAGCTTGGCCTACTTTACAGGGAGCACTGAAGCTTTCTTT. Translation: CASSLAYFTGSTEAFF.

The rearrangement joins TRBV30 to TRBJ1-2; D is uncertain. Germline V CDR1 and CDR2: GTSNPN, SVGIG (reference sequence). This CDR3 is built from 13 residues. Trimming removed 0 bases at V and 5 bases at J, with 10 bases between. The CDR3: CAWSVSELYGYTF. DNA of the CDR3: TGTGCCTGGAGTGTTAGTGAATTATATGGCTACACCTTC.

The chain carries TRBV6-1 and TRBJ1-5; TRBD1 matches 8 bases. V gave up 3 bases and J gave up 5 bases; unmatched junction bases: 9. The CDR3 runs to 16 residues. CDR1 and CDR2 from the germline V gene are MNHNS and SASEGT. The chain's CDR3 is CASSELGTGNYQPQHF. Here the CDR3 DNA reads TGTGCCAGCAGTGAGCTAGGGACAGGCAACTATCAGCCCCAGCATTTT.

The V gene is TRBV30, the J gene TRBJ2-7; 7 nucleotides match TRBD2. The J segment lost 6 bases and the V segment lost 7 bases, leaving 15 bases of the junction unmatched. The CDR3 is 14 residues long. Germline values: CDR1 GTSNPN, CDR2 SVGIG (reference sequence). This CDR3 is CASRRAGPNSEQYF. CDR3 in DNA: TGTGCCTCGAGGCGAGCGGGACCAAACTCCGAGCAGTACTTC.

This clone was picked up a small number of times. The J gene is TRBJ2-2, the V gene TRBV7-8; 11 bases agree with TRBD2. The CDR3 has 17 residues. J gave up 6 bases and V 4 bases, and 10 bases lay outside the gene matches. Germline V gives CDR1 SGHVS, CDR2 FQNEAQ. The chain's CDR3 is CASSSVTSGGNPGELFF. The CDR3 nucleotides read TGTGCCAGCAGCTCAGTAACTAGCGGGGGTAATCCCGGGGAGCTGTTTTTT.

The gene calls are TRBV7-2 and TRBJ1-1; 8 bases are a match to TRBD1. CDR3 length: 12 amino acids. The junction had 2 bases not matched to a gene; V was cut back by 1 base and J by 10 bases. In germline, CDR1 is SGHTA, CDR2 FQGNSA. CDR3 sequence: CASSLGDRLAFF. The CDR3 region has the DNA TGTGCCAGCAGCTTAGGGGACAGGTTAGCTTTCTTT.

This chain uses TRBV2 with TRBJ1-1; 7 positions match TRBD1. Germline V gene sequence: CDR1 SNHLY, CDR2 FYNNEI. Unmatched junction bases numbered 8, after V lost 8 bases and J lost 5 bases. CDR3 size: 13 residues. DNA of the CDR3: TGTGCCAGCCCAAACAGGGGCGGAACTGAAGCTTTCTTT. As protein: CASPNRGGTEAFF.

This chain uses TRBV24-1 with TRBJ2-2, with D tentatively TRBD1 (6 bases). Germline lookup yields CDR1 KGHDR and CDR2 SFDVKD. Trimming stripped 4 bases from V and 5 bases from J, with 7 bases between. The CDR3 extends over 13 amino acids. As DNA, the CDR3 is TGTGCCACCAGTGAGGGGGCGACCGGGGAGCTGTTTTTT. As protein: CATSEGATGELFF.

This clone appeared once. This rearrangement joins TRBV10-2 to TRBJ2-6; 8 bases are shared with TRBD2. Germline CDR1 is WSHSY and CDR2 is SAAADI. Trimming took 6 bases from V and 0 from J; bases not matched to a gene: 7. This CDR3 is 17 amino acids long. In nucleotides, the CDR3 is TGCGCCAGCAGGGGCCGGGGGACTAGCTCTGGGGCCAACGTCCTGACTTTC. Translating gives CASRGRGTSSGANVLTF.

The chain is built from TRBV5-6 and TRBJ1-1; TRBD1 matches 10 bases. V dropped 6 bases and J dropped 6; count of bases not matched to a gene: 20. The germline V gene encodes CDR1 SGHDT and CDR2 YYEEEE. The CDR3 contains 18 residues. CDR3 nucleotides: TGTGCCAGCACCCTAGGGTTGGGAACCGGGACAGGGGACCCTGAAGCTTTCTTT. Amino acid sequence: CASTLGLGTGTGDPEAFF.

This clone was detected a few times. The V gene is TRBV4-1, the J gene TRBJ2-7; 7 nucleotides align to TRBD2. The CDR3 extends over 15 amino acids. V shed 0 bases, J shed 6 bases, and the junction held 8 bases outside the gene matches. Germline CDR1 and CDR2: MGHRA and YSYEKL. The CDR3 nucleotides read TGCGCCAGCAGCCAAGACCGGCGGGGGACGGGCGAGCAGTACTTC. Translated, it gives CASSQDRRGTGEQYF.

The gene calls are TRBV30 and TRBJ2-1, with 8 bases fitting TRBD1. The V gene's germline CDR1 is GTSNPN and CDR2 SVGIG (reference sequence). CDR3 size: 16 residues. The trim removed 0 bases at V and 4 bases at J, leaving 8 bases unmatched. The CDR3 is CAWSVRRTGTYNEQFF. In DNA form, the CDR3 reads TGTGCCTGGAGTGTACGAAGGACAGGGACTTACAATGAGCAGTTCTTC. Combining the CDR3 with reference TRBV30 and TRBJ2-1 gives the whole variable domain SQTIHQWPATLVQPVGSPLSLECTVEGTSNPNLYWYRQAAGRGLQLLFYSVGIGQISSEVPQNLSASRPQDRQFILSSKKLLLSDSGFYLCAWSVRRTGTYNEQFFGPGTRLTVL.

This clone was observed a few times. The chain uses TRBV29-1 and TRBJ2-2; D is possibly TRBD2 (6 bases). Trimming left V 7 bases short and J 5 bases short, with 11 bases between. The CDR3 contains 12 residues. Germline V CDR1 and CDR2: SQVTM, ANQGSEA. The CDR3 coding sequence is TGCAGCGCTCATGGGGGGACCGGGGAGCTGTTTTTT. Residues: CSAHGGTGELFF.

The V and J genes are TRBV10-2 and TRBJ1-1, with 8 bases matching TRBD1. V shed 7 bases and J 6 bases; nucleotides not matched to a gene: 7. CDR3 size: 13 residues. Germline loops: CDR1 WSHSY, CDR2 SAAADI. CDR3 region: CASTQGAVPEAFF. The CDR3 nucleotides read TGCGCCAGCACGCAGGGGGCTGTTCCTGAAGCTTTCTTT.

V gene TRBV19 combines with J gene TRBJ1-5; 8 bases agree with TRBD1. Germline V lookup: CDR1 LNHDA, CDR2 SQIVND (reference sequence). V shed 1 base, J shed 11 bases, and the junction held 7 bases outside the gene matches. This CDR3 region has 14 residues. The CDR3 DNA reads as TGTGCCAGTAGTATAGCCGGCAGGGGGCGGTCCCAGCATTTT. Protein sequence: CASSIAGRGRSQHF.

The chain combines TRBV29-1 with TRBJ2-3; 8 bases agree with TRBD1. Germline CDR1 is SQVTM and CDR2 is ANQGSEA. The CDR3 runs to 14 residues. V lost 7 bases and J lost 1; bases outside the gene matches: 7. CDR3 coding DNA: TGCAGCGCCAGGACAGGGCTTGGCACAGATACGCAGTATTTT. It translates to CSARTGLGTDTQYF.

The J gene is TRBJ2-7, the V gene TRBV5-6, with D hard to call. The ends were cut back, 0 bases at V and 2 bases at J, with 6 bases in the middle. There are 13 residues in the CDR3. Germline V gene data show CDR1 as SGHDT and CDR2 as YYEEEE. This CDR3 is CASSLGRPYEQYF. DNA for the CDR3: TGTGCCAGCAGCTTGGGGCGGCCCTACGAGCAGTACTTC.

This chain connects TRBV7-8 to TRBJ1-3; D uncertain. This CDR3 is 13 amino acids long. The ends were cut back, 5 bases at V and 4 bases at J, with 9 bases in the middle. Germline V CDR1 and CDR2: SGHVS, FQNEAQ. The CDR3, as DNA: TGTGCCAGCAGCCGAGGTGGCGGAAACACCATATATTTT. Translation gives CASSRGGGNTIYF. Full variable domain (remainder filled in from reference TRBV7-8 and TRBJ1-3): GAGVSQSPRYKVAKRGQDVALRCDPISGHVSLFWYQQALGQGPEFLTYFQNEAQLDKSGLPSDRFFAERPEGSVSTLKIQRTQQEDSAVYLCASSRGGGNTIYFGEGSWLTVV.

The genes are TRBV2 and TRBJ2-2; 9 bases line up with TRBD2. CDR1 SNHLY and CDR2 FYNNEI come from the germline V gene. This CDR3 is built from 15 residues. J gave up 5 bases and V 5 bases, and 6 bases lay outside the gene matches. The CDR3 coding sequence is TGTGCCAGCAGTCGCGGGGGGGCGCGGACCGGGGAGCTGTTTTTT. Residues: CASSRGGARTGELFF.

J is TRBJ1-2 and V is TRBV6-5; D ambiguous. This CDR3 contains 15 residues. The germline V gene encodes CDR1 MNHEY and CDR2 SVGAGI. V gave up 2 bases and J gave up 0 bases, with 10 bases separating them. The CDR3 reads CASSYGQATNYGYTF. The CDR3 nucleotides read TGTGCCAGCAGTTACGGGCAGGCTACTAACTATGGCTACACCTTC.

V gene TRBV27 combines with J gene TRBJ2-5; D is uncertain. V lost 7 bases and J lost 3, with 21 bases in between. The CDR3 consists of 16 residues. Germline CDR1 is MNHEY and CDR2 is SMNVEV (reference sequence). CDR3 sequence (DNA): TGTGCCAGCATCTCAGGTGGCGACCCGAAAAAAGAGACCCAGTACTTC. Protein product: CASISGGDPKKETQYF.

V and J are TRBV5-1 and TRBJ2-3, with a tentative D call TRBD1 (6 bases). Trimming shortened V by 4 bases and J by 3 bases, and 18 bases separated the two germline ends. Looked up from germline, CDR1 is SGHRS and CDR2 is YFSETQ. The CDR3 is 16 residues long. As DNA, the CDR3 is TGCGCCAGCAGCCTAGGTCTACAGGGATTAACAGATACGCAGTATTTT. Its protein product is CASSLGLQGLTDTQYF.

The chain links TRBV13 to TRBJ2-1, with D unresolved. The CDR3 has 12 residues. The V end lost 0 bases, the J end lost 9 bases, and 6 bases lay between the germline ends. Germline lookup yields CDR1 PRHDT and CDR2 FYEKMQ (reference sequence). CDR3 region: CASSLGRSEQFF. Here the CDR3 DNA reads TGTGCCAGCAGCTTAGGCCGTAGTGAGCAGTTCTTC.

This chain uses TRBV19 with TRBJ2-7, with 8 bases aligning to TRBD2. There are 15 residues in the CDR3. The ends lost 6 bases at V and 3 bases at J; junction bases unmatched: 10. From germline, CDR1 is LNHDA and CDR2 SQIVND (reference sequence). The CDR3 nucleotides are TGTGCCAGTAGGGGGGCGAATAGCGGGGTCTACGAGCAGTACTTC. This translates into CASRGANSGVYEQYF.

The rearrangement uses TRBV19 and TRBJ2-3, with D perhaps TRBD2 (5 bases). Germline V gene sequence: CDR1 LNHDA, CDR2 SQIVND (reference sequence). V dropped 5 bases and J dropped 3 bases, with 9 bases sitting between them. The CDR3 spans 13 residues. CDR3 protein: CASSGRITDTQYF. In DNA, the CDR3 is TGTGCCAGTAGTGGGAGAATTACAGATACGCAGTATTTT.

The chain couples TRBV20-1 to TRBJ1-5; D may be TRBD1 (5 bases). The CDR3 extends over 14 amino acids. The V gene lost 3 bases and the J gene lost 2 bases, with 11 bases spanning the gap. Germline V gene data show CDR1 as DFQATT and CDR2 as SNEGSKA (reference sequence). CDR3 coding DNA: TGCAGTGCTAGTATAAGCAGGGGCAATCAGCCCCAGCATTTT. Its protein is CSASISRGNQPQHF.